The 4 T cell receptor beta chains below all came from one sample that was sequenced in a study of blood T cell repertoires in COVID-19. The table came from immunoSEQ multiplex PCR; TCRdb's copy has only in-frame clones and leaves some out. This sample has 340,000 or so clones; around four fifths occur once, and the top ten carry roughly 3%. The sequenced sample consisted of peripheral blood. The source is a man aged 30 to 39 with active or convalescent COVID-19.

In the case of this clone: Distinct nucleotide sequences in the sample also encode this CDR3. V is TRBV27 and J is TRBJ1-2; no definite D call. The germline V gene has CDR1 MNHEY and CDR2 SMNVEV (reference sequence). The V and J ends lost 4 bases and 5 bases respectively, with 5 bases between them. The length of the CDR3 is 11 residues. In DNA form, the CDR3 reads TGTGCCAGCAGTTCAGGTTATGGCTACACCTTC. It specifies CASSSGYGYTF.

The chain employs TRBV12-5 and TRBJ2-1; D is possibly TRBD1 (6 bases). V lost 8 bases and J lost 9, with 29 bases in between. Germline V gene data show CDR1 as LGHNT and CDR2 as FRNRAP. The CDR3 has 17 amino acids. The chain's CDR3 is CASNVAAGTSPVGEQFF. DNA of the CDR3: TGTGCTAGTAACGTCGCGGCCGGGACATCCCCGGTCGGTGAGCAGTTCTTC.

The chain employs TRBV5-1 and TRBJ2-7; 11 nucleotides line up with TRBD1. After removal of 5 bases from V and 6 bases from J, the junction contained 10 bases not matched to a gene. Germline CDR1 and CDR2: SGHRS and YFSETQ. This CDR3 contains 15 residues. The DNA for the CDR3 is TGCGCCAGCAGATTTCTCCGGGACAGGGGGACCGAGCAGTACTTC. Its protein product is CASRFLRDRGTEQYF.

V usage is TRBV19 and J usage is TRBJ2-2, with 12 bases that match TRBD2. This CDR3 region has 16 residues. The V and J ends lost 6 bases and 6 bases, in that order; junction bases with no gene match: 8. CDR1 LNHDA and CDR2 SQIVND come from the germline V gene (reference sequence). In DNA form, the CDR3 reads TGTGCCAGTAGACTAGCGGGGGGTGCGGGGTCCGGGGAGCTGTTTTTT. It specifies CASRLAGGAGSGELFF.